These T cell receptor beta chains were read from a single sample in a study of blood T cell repertoires in COVID-19. Method: immunoSEQ multiplex PCR; TCRdb's copy keeps in-frame clones and lacks some. This table holds about 250,000 clones, 70% to 90% found once. The sample comprised PBMCs or T cells enriched from blood (not recorded which). These TCRs come from a man in his forties who had recovered from COVID-19. The CDR3 runs from the conserved cysteine through the conserved F or W. D genes are given only for firm matches. Where a row states a size, it is once, few, many or the class of an expanded clone; other rows omit it.

J gene: TRBJ2-1
clone size: .
V gene: TRBV7-3
D gene: .
CDR3 DNA: TGTGCCAGCAGCACCCAGGGGGGCCCCTACAATGAGCAGTTCTTC
CDR3 protein: CASSTQGGPYNEQFF

J gene: TRBJ2-7
clone size: once
V gene: TRBV5-1
D gene: TRBD1
CDR3 DNA: TGCGCCAGCAGCTTGACAGGGGCCTACGAGCAGTACTTC
CDR3 protein: CASSLTGAYEQYF

J gene: TRBJ2-7
clone size: .
V gene: TRBV4-3
D gene: .
CDR3 DNA: TGCGCCAGCAGCCAAGAAGAATTTCGAGACAGAGCTTACGAGCAGTACTTC
CDR3 protein: CASSQEEFRDRAYEQYF

J gene: TRBJ2-1
clone size: few
V gene: TRBV5-1
D gene: TRBD1
CDR3 DNA: TGCGCCAGTGGGACAGGGGGCGTTATTGACAATGAGCAGTTCTTC
CDR3 protein: CASGTGGVIDNEQFF

J gene: TRBJ1-5
clone size: .
V gene: TRBV7-8
D gene: TRBD1
CDR3 DNA: TGTGCCAGCAGCCGCTCCGGGACAGGGGAACGGGGATTCAATCAGCCCCAGCATTTT
CDR3 protein: CASSRSGTGERGFNQPQHF

J gene: TRBJ1-1
clone size: .
V gene: TRBV5-1
D gene: TRBD1
CDR3 DNA: TGCGCCAGCAGCTCGCGACAGGGCTGGACTGAAGCTTTCTTT
CDR3 protein: CASSSRQGWTEAFF

J gene: TRBJ1-1
clone size: .
V gene: TRBV6-5
D gene: .
CDR3 DNA: TGTGCCAGCAGTACCCGGGACACTGAAGCTTTCTTT
CDR3 protein: CASSTRDTEAFF

J gene: TRBJ2-1
clone size: .
V gene: TRBV2
D gene: TRBD1
CDR3 DNA: TGTGCCAGCAGCGACAGGGGGAAGAATGAGCAGTTCTTC
CDR3 protein: CASSDRGKNEQFF

J gene: TRBJ1-6
clone size: .
V gene: TRBV7-8
D gene: TRBD1
CDR3 DNA: TGTGCCAGCAGCTTAGGTCAGGGGGCTATTAATTCACCCCTCCACTTT
CDR3 protein: CASSLGQGAINSPLHF

J gene: TRBJ2-5
clone size: .
V gene: TRBV7-8
D gene: .
CDR3 DNA: TGTGCCACCGACCGCACTGGGGCGCAAGAGACCCAGTACTTC
CDR3 protein: CATDRTGAQETQYF

J gene: TRBJ2-5
clone size: .
V gene: TRBV7-2
D gene: .
CDR3 DNA: TGTGCCAGCAGCTTGCGGGGTGTTCAAGAGACCCAGTACTTC
CDR3 protein: CASSLRGVQETQYF

J gene: TRBJ1-2
clone size: .
V gene: TRBV27
D gene: .
CDR3 DNA: TGTGCCAGCAGTTTATCGAGGGGGATGGGCGGCTACACCTTC
CDR3 protein: CASSLSRGMGGYTF

J gene: TRBJ2-7
clone size: .
V gene: TRBV6-5
D gene: TRBD2
CDR3 DNA: TGTGCCACCAAAAGCGGGGGTTACTACGAGCAGTACTTC
CDR3 protein: CATKSGGYYEQYF

J gene: TRBJ2-2
clone size: .
V gene: TRBV5-1
D gene: .
CDR3 DNA: TGCGCCAGCAGCCTCGACAGGGGCGGGGGCGGGGAGCTGTTTTTT
CDR3 protein: CASSLDRGGGGELFF

J gene: TRBJ1-1
clone size: .
V gene: TRBV28
D gene: TRBD1
CDR3 DNA: TGTGCCAGCAGTCAAAACAGGGGGAGGGGGACTGAAGCTTTCTTT
CDR3 protein: CASSQNRGRGTEAFF

J gene: TRBJ2-5
clone size: .
V gene: TRBV4-3
D gene: .
CDR3 DNA: TGCGCCAGCAGCCCCCGGGGTTCTGGGGGGCAAGAGACCCAGTACTTC
CDR3 protein: CASSPRGSGGQETQYF

J gene: TRBJ2-7
clone size: once
V gene: TRBV6-5
D gene: TRBD2
CDR3 DNA: TGTGCCAGCAGTCAGGAAGCGGGAGGGCTAGGCGAGCAGTACTTC
CDR3 protein: CASSQEAGGLGEQYF

J gene: TRBJ1-5
clone size: .
V gene: TRBV4-1
D gene: .
CDR3 DNA: TGCGCCAGCAGCCAAATAGATGATCAGCCCCAGCATTTT
CDR3 protein: CASSQIDDQPQHF

J gene: TRBJ2-2
clone size: .
V gene: TRBV5-1
D gene: .
CDR3 DNA: TGCGCCAGCAGCTTGCAGTACGCGAACACCGGGGAGCTGTTTTTT
CDR3 protein: CASSLQYANTGELFF

J gene: TRBJ1-6
clone size: .
V gene: TRBV28
D gene: .
CDR3 DNA: TGTGCCAGCAGCCTGGACAGCTCCTATAATTCACCCCTCCACTTT
CDR3 protein: CASSLDSSYNSPLHF

J gene: TRBJ1-2
clone size: .
V gene: TRBV5-1
D gene: TRBD1
CDR3 DNA: TGCGCCAGCAGCCCCACCGGACAGGGGGCTTACTATGGCTACACCTTC
CDR3 protein: CASSPTGQGAYYGYTF

J gene: TRBJ2-1
clone size: .
V gene: TRBV19
D gene: TRBD2
CDR3 DNA: TGTGCCAGTAGTCCCCTAGCGGGAGGAGGGGAGCAGTTCTTC
CDR3 protein: CASSPLAGGGEQFF

J gene: TRBJ2-7
clone size: .
V gene: TRBV10-3
D gene: .
CDR3 DNA: TGTGCCATCAGTACAGAATACGAGCAGTACTTC
CDR3 protein: CAISTEYEQYF

J gene: TRBJ2-3
clone size: .
V gene: TRBV5-4
D gene: .
CDR3 DNA: TGTGCCAGCAGCTACAAAGGGGGCGGGAGGACAGATACGCAGTATTTT
CDR3 protein: CASSYKGGGRTDTQYF

J gene: TRBJ2-3
clone size: .
V gene: TRBV5-1
D gene: .
CDR3 DNA: TGCGCCAGCAGCTTGGCGCGGAGCCCTAGCACAGATACGCAGTATTTT
CDR3 protein: CASSLARSPSTDTQYF

J gene: TRBJ2-7
clone size: .
V gene: TRBV7-2
D gene: TRBD2
CDR3 DNA: TGTGCCAGCAGCTCGAAACGGGGGGGTTCGGGCTACGAGCAGTACTTC
CDR3 protein: CASSSKRGGSGYEQYF

J gene: TRBJ2-3
clone size: once
V gene: TRBV5-1
D gene: TRBD2
CDR3 DNA: TGCGCCAGCAGCTGGCCGGGACTAGCGGGAGTAGATACGCAGTATTTT
CDR3 protein: CASSWPGLAGVDTQYF